This entry describes one TCR beta chain. Primers for the PCR totalled 60 Vbeta and 13 Jbeta. The method was immunoSEQ multiplex PCR; TCRdb's version includes in-frame clones alone and lacks a portion of them. The table has approximately 190,000 clones, about nine tenths seen once. The record originates from a study of cytomegalovirus exposure and HLA in healthy donors. Study information: There were roughly 110 million unique TCR beta sequences, drawn from about 179 million T cells, in an earlier analysis.

Donors counted as nominally healthy when sampled, yet unrecorded immune exposures were likely. V lost 5 bases to trimming and J lost 2 bases; unmatched junction nucleotides: 8. Germline CDR1 reads MNHEY; CDR2 reads SMNVEV (reference sequence). The CDR3 has 16 residues. This receptor was taken from a boy between 2 and 10 years old in good health and CMV-seronegative. Sequencing was done on a sample of PBMCs. J is TRBJ2-4 and V is TRBV27; 8 nucleotides line up with TRBD2. The CDR3 coding sequence is TGTGCCAGCAGTGTTAGCGGGACTGTAACCAAAAACATTCAGTACTTC. Its translation is CASSVSGTVTKNIQYF.